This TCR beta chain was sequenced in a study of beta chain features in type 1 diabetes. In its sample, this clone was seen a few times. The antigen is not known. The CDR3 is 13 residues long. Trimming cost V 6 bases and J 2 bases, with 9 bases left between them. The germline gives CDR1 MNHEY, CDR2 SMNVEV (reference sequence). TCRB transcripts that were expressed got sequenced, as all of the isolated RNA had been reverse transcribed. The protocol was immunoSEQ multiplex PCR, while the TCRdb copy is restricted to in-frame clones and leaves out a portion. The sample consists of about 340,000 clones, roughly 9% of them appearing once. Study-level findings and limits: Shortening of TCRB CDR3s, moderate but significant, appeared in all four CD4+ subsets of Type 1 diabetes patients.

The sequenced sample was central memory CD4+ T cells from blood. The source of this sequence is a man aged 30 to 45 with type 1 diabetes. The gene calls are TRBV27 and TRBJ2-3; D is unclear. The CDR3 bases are TGTGCCAGCAGCTACGTTATCACAGATACGCAGTATTTT. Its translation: CASSYVITDTQYF.